This paragraph reports one T cell receptor (beta chain). These data are taken from a study of identical twins. The authors used template switching to add a universal primer site and gave cDNA unique molecular identifiers. TCRdb reprocessed the 5' RACE reads with MiXCR, giving one entry per CDR3 protein. Of about 690,000 distinct CDR3 sequences listed, roughly 6.2% are singletons. Per the germline V gene, CDR1 is SNHLY and CDR2 is FYNNEI. Trimming took 3 bases from V and 0 from J, leaving 8 bases between them. The CDR3 consists of 14 residues. The V call is TRBV2, the J call TRBJ2-5; no definite D call. This TCR was recovered from a man aged 18 to 29 in good health. Sequencing input: naive T cells sorted from blood. The CDR3 sequence is CASSDSRYQETQYF. CDR3 nucleotide sequence: TGTGCCAGCAGTGATTCCCGGTACCAAGAGACCCAGTACTTC. Full variable domain (rest looked up from reference TRBV2 and TRBJ2-5): EPEVTQTPSHQVTQMGQEVILRCVPISNHLYFYWYRQILGQKVEFLVSFYNNEISEKSEIFDDQFSVERPDGSNFTLKIRSTKLEDSAMYFCASSDSRYQETQYFGPGTRLLVL.